Presented here are 25 T cell receptor beta chains from one specimen sequenced in a study of identical twins. TCRdb used MiXCR to reprocess the 5' RACE reads, holding one entry per CDR3 protein. Found here are 420,000 or so distinct CDR3 sequences, approximately 17% of them singletons; the top ten hold about 12%. Sequenced material: naive T cells sorted from blood. These receptors were collected from a man aged 45 to 65 in good health.

The CDR3 loop reads CSANSGEGPSYEQYF. The CDR3 DNA is TGCAGTGCAAATTCGGGGGAGGGCCCATCCTACGAGCAGTACTTC. V gene TRBV20-1 combines with J gene TRBJ2-7; 7 bases are shared with TRBD2. Germline CDR1 is DFQATT and CDR2 is SNEGSKA (reference sequence). V gave up 6 bases and J gave up 1 base; unmatched junction bases: 12. This CDR3 contains 15 residues.

This clonotype came up a few times. This sequence joins TRBV10-3 and TRBJ2-7, with D uncertain. Trimming stripped 8 bases from V and 2 bases from J, with 10 bases between. The CDR3 loop spans 12 amino acids. Germline lookup yields CDR1 ENHRY and CDR2 SYGVKD. DNA for the CDR3: TGTGCCATCGGAAGAATTACCTACGAGCAGTACTTC. This encodes CAIGRITYEQYF.

This clonotype appeared many times. The chain combines TRBV4-2 with TRBJ1-2; 7 nucleotides align to TRBD1. Germline V gene sequence: CDR1 LGHNA, CDR2 YNFKEQ. V trimming: 4 bases; J trimming: 7 bases; junction bases outside the gene matches: 9. The length of the CDR3 is 14 residues. The CDR3 bases are TGTGCCAGCAGCCTGACAGGGTTAAAGGGTGGCTACACCTTC. As protein: CASSLTGLKGGYTF.

V gene TRBV10-3 combines with J gene TRBJ2-3; 10 bases align to TRBD1. Germline CDR1 and CDR2: ENHRY and SYGVKD. The CDR3 extends over 14 amino acids. Unmatched junction bases numbered 6, after V lost 10 bases and J lost 2 bases. DNA of the CDR3: TGTGCCACCTCGACAGGGGGCAACACAGATACGCAGTATTTT. It yields the protein CATSTGGNTDTQYF.

This chain links TRBV6-5 with TRBJ2-1; no clear D gene. V lost 0 bases to trimming and J lost 5 bases, with 5 bases between them. The CDR3 sequence is 13 residues long. Germline CDR1 and CDR2: MNHEY and SVGAGI. Here the CDR3 reads CASSYSSDNEQFF. The CDR3, as DNA: TGTGCCAGCAGTTACTCGTCAGACAATGAGCAGTTCTTC.

The chain joins TRBV28 to TRBJ2-7; a possible D gene is TRBD1 (5 bases). The V gene's germline CDR1 is MDHEN and CDR2 SYDVKM. V was pared by 1 base and J by 6 bases, with 16 bases between. There are 15 residues in the CDR3. The CDR3 region has the DNA TGTGCCAGCAGTTTATTCCCCCAGGGTAGAGGCGAGCAGTACTTC. This translates into CASSLFPQGRGEQYF.

V and J are TRBV9 and TRBJ2-5, with 8 nucleotides matching TRBD2. Germline lookup yields CDR1 SGDLS and CDR2 YYNGEE. V dropped 2 bases and J dropped 4; count of bases not matched to a gene: 4. CDR3 length equals 14 residues. This CDR3 reads CASSVGGAGETQYF. In DNA, the CDR3 is TGTGCCAGCAGCGTCGGGGGGGCAGGAGAGACCCAGTACTTC.

This clonotype was observed a handful of times. The CDR3 nucleotides read TGTGCCAGCAGTTACTCGAGAGTTGCCTTCGATGAGCAGTTCTTC. This codes for CASSYSRVAFDEQFF. V gene TRBV6-2 or TRBV6-3 combines with J gene TRBJ2-1, with D unresolved. Deletions cut 0 bases from V and 8 bases from J, with 14 bases between. The CDR3 has 15 residues. Germline V gene lookup returns CDR1 MNHEY and CDR2 SVGEGT.

This clonotype was counted only a few times. This chain joins TRBV19 and TRBJ1-1; TRBD1 might be the D (5 bases). V dropped 3 bases and J dropped 0 bases, with 11 bases sitting between them. The CDR3 runs 15 residues. Germline V CDR1 and CDR2: LNHDA, SQIVND (reference sequence). CDR3 sequence (DNA): TGTGCCAGTAGTATCGGTGGACATATGAACACTGAAGCTTTCTTT. Encoded protein: CASSIGGHMNTEAFF.

This clonotype appeared many times. This chain uses TRBV7-8 with TRBJ2-3; D is unresolved. CDR3 size: 13 residues. Germline CDR1 and CDR2: SGHVS and FQNEAQ. V lost 5 bases and J 4 bases, leaving 10 bases between the germline ends. The CDR3 bases are TGTGCCAGCAGCGGAAGGCTAGCAGATACGCAGTATTTT. Amino acid sequence: CASSGRLADTQYF.

This clonotype was found many times. The rearrangement uses TRBV20-1 and TRBJ2-7; D unresolved. Trimming took off 5 bases at V and 0 bases at J, with 8 bases between the two ends. Germline loops: CDR1 DFQATT, CDR2 SNEGSKA (reference sequence). CDR3 size: 12 residues. DNA of the CDR3: TGCAGTGCTCGCGGCGGCTCCTACGAGCAGTACTTC. Translation: CSARGGSYEQYF.

In its sample, this clonotype was seen many times. V usage is TRBV20-1 and J usage is TRBJ2-1; 9 bases are a match to TRBD1. J gave up 2 bases and V 2 bases, and 4 bases lay outside the gene matches. Germline V gene lookup returns CDR1 DFQATT and CDR2 SNEGSKA (reference sequence). The CDR3 loop spans 15 amino acids. The CDR3: CSARLGTGPYNEQFF. CDR3 sequence (DNA): TGCAGTGCTAGATTAGGGACAGGGCCCTACAATGAGCAGTTCTTC.

This clonotype was seen ten or more times. The V gene is TRBV4-2, the J gene TRBJ1-2, with D hard to call. V lost 4 bases and J 0 bases, leaving 12 bases between the germline ends. Germline V gene data show CDR1 as LGHNA and CDR2 as YNFKEQ. The CDR3 is 15 residues long. Here the CDR3 reads CASSREVAANYGYTF. CDR3 nucleotide sequence: TGTGCCAGCAGCCGAGAAGTGGCAGCTAACTATGGCTACACCTTC.

This clonotype was recorded at least ten times. V is TRBV29-1 and J is TRBJ2-5; 8 bases fit TRBD1. Germline V lookup: CDR1 SQVTM, CDR2 ANQGSEA. The ends lost 1 base at V and 2 bases at J; junction bases unmatched: 0. The CDR3 consists of 13 residues. The CDR3: CSVEGQGQETQYF. Here the CDR3 DNA reads TGCAGCGTTGAAGGACAGGGGCAAGAGACCCAGTACTTC.

The chain recombines TRBV9 with TRBJ2-5; TRBD2 agrees at 8 bases. The CDR3 totals 15 residues. J was trimmed by 5 bases and V by 3 bases; bases with no gene match: 9. Germline loops: CDR1 SGDLS, CDR2 YYNGEE. The CDR3 DNA follows: TGTGCCAGCAGCGCGGGGGGGCTGGTTTCTGAGACCCAGTACTTC. This translates into CASSAGGLVSETQYF.

V and J are TRBV28 and TRBJ2-6; D possibly corresponds to TRBD1 (6 bases). CDR3 size: 16 residues. Germline assignment: CDR1 MDHEN and CDR2 SYDVKM. V gave up 6 bases and J gave up 2 bases, with 14 bases separating them. As DNA, the CDR3 is TGTGCCAGCAGCGACGTCAAGGGGGCTGGGGCCAACGTCCTGACTTTC. Protein product: CASSDVKGAGANVLTF. The complete variable domain, with remaining parts taken from reference TRBV28 and TRBJ2-6, reads DVKVTQSSRYLVKRTGEKVFLECVQDMDHENMFWYRQDPGLGLRLIYFSYDVKMKEKGDIPEGYSVSREKKERFSLILESASTNQTSMYLCASSDVKGAGANVLTFGAGSRLTVL.

This clonotype was found many times. The chain recombines TRBV29-1 with TRBJ2-7; possibly TRBD2 for D (7 bases). V was trimmed by 7 bases and J by 3 bases, leaving 19 bases between them. The CDR3 is made up of 14 amino acids. Germline V gene data show CDR1 as SQVTM and CDR2 as ANQGSEA. The CDR3 reads CSGSRGGQGYEQYF. DNA of the CDR3: TGCAGCGGCAGTAGGGGGGGCCAAGGCTACGAGCAGTACTTC.

This clonotype has more than one count but fewer than ten. The rearrangement uses TRBV28 and TRBJ2-7; perhaps TRBD1 as D (6 bases). V shed 3 bases and J shed 0 bases, with 12 bases lying between them. CDR3 length: 15 residues. Per germline, CDR1 MDHEN and CDR2 SYDVKM. The CDR3 DNA reads TGTGCCAGCAGTTTGTACAGGGAAAGCTCCTACGAGCAGTACTTC. Its protein is CASSLYRESSYEQYF.

This clonotype was recorded only once. The rearrangement joins TRBV5-4 to TRBJ2-3; 9 positions agree with TRBD2. The trim removed 5 bases at V and 3 bases at J, leaving 10 bases unmatched. The CDR3 spans 16 residues. Looked up from germline, CDR1 is SGHNT and CDR2 is YYREEE (reference sequence). As DNA, the CDR3 is TGTGCCAGCAGGCAACGAGTAGCGGGAGCTACAGATACGCAGTATTTT. It encodes CASRQRVAGATDTQYF.

CDR3 residues: CASSSYPGQVYYEQYF. In DNA form, the CDR3 reads TGTGCCAGCAGTTCGTATCCGGGACAGGTGTACTACGAGCAGTACTTC. V usage is TRBV6-2 or TRBV6-3 and J usage is TRBJ2-7, with TRBD1 matching 8 bases. The germline gives CDR1 MNHEY, CDR2 SVGEGT. The V gene end was trimmed by 4 bases and the J gene end by 3 bases; junction bases not matched to a gene: 11. The CDR3 is 16 amino acids.

This clonotype was seen more than once but under ten times. The chain couples TRBV6-5 to TRBJ2-1; either TRBD1 or TRBD2 may supply D (6 bases each). V was cut by 9 bases and J by 8 bases, with 11 bases left in between. Germline assignment: CDR1 MNHEY and CDR2 SVGAGI. The length of the CDR3 is 11 residues. CDR3 DNA: TGTGCCAGTCGGGGGCTCGATGAGCAGTTCTTC. Its protein is CASRGLDEQFF.

Many counts were recorded for this clonotype. CDR3 coding DNA: TGTGCCAGCAGTGTGACAGGGGTGGAGACCCAGTACTTC. Translation: CASSVTGVETQYF. The genes are TRBV28 and TRBJ2-5, with TRBD1 identical over 8 bases. Germline V gene sequence: CDR1 MDHEN, CDR2 SYDVKM. The ends lost 5 bases at V and 5 bases at J; junction bases unmatched: 4. This CDR3 has 13 residues.

This clonotype has more than one count but fewer than ten. CDR3 region: CASSGGVHNEQFF. The CDR3 DNA is TGTGCCAGCAGCGGGGGGGTACACAATGAGCAGTTCTTC. V is TRBV7-2 and J is TRBJ2-1, with TRBD2 matching 7 bases. Germline V CDR1 and CDR2: SGHTA, FQGNSA. Trimming cost V 5 bases and J 5 bases; bases outside gene matches: 3. The CDR3 contains 13 residues.

The chain couples TRBV20-1 to TRBJ1-5; 7 bases match TRBD1. The J segment lost 7 bases and the V segment lost 1 base, leaving 10 bases of the junction unmatched. Germline V CDR1 and CDR2: DFQATT, SNEGSKA (reference sequence). This CDR3 is 15 amino acids long. In DNA, the CDR3 is TGCAGTGCTAGAGGTGCCAGGGGGTTGGAACAGCCCCAGCATTTT. Translating it yields CSARGARGLEQPQHF.

This clonotype was recorded many times. This chain joins TRBV29-1 and TRBJ2-2; D gene uncertain. CDR1 is SQVTM, CDR2 ANQGSEA, per germline. This CDR3 is 14 amino acids long. V was pared by 7 bases and J by 0 bases, with 12 bases between. The CDR3, as DNA: TGCAGCGCCTCGAGCTACGCGAACACCGGGGAGCTGTTTTTT. Amino acids: CSASSYANTGELFF.